Described below is a single T cell receptor beta chain sequence and its context. The junction shows a germline mismatch at one end, possibly a read error. The CDR3 loop spans 17 amino acids. Germline V gene sequence: CDR1 SGDLS, CDR2 YYNGEE. Naive CD8 cells, CD45RO-negative and positively selected for CCR7, excluded terminally differentiated effector memory CD45RA+ cells. This sample is part of a study of shared clonotypes between healthy human individuals. An even split of each subset's genomic DNA across several immunoSEQ plates was performed. This table comes from immunoSEQ multiplex PCR, and its TCRdb copy is limited to in-frame clones, with some not included. The sample lists some 2 million clones, 85% to 95% seen once, with about 1.1% in the top ten.

This clonotype was sampled from a man aged 18 to 30 in good health. Sequences were obtained from naive CD8+ T cells sorted from blood. The V gene is TRBV9, the J gene TRBJ2-3, with 9 bases aligning to TRBD2. The CDR3: CARSVGGGGSWTDTQYF. CDR3 in DNA: TGTGCCCGCAGCGTCGGCGGGGGGGGCTCCTGGACAGATACGCAGTATTTT.